The 17 T cell receptor beta chains below come from one sample, sequenced in a study of shared T cell receptors in the human thymus. Produced via immunoSEQ multiplex PCR; TCRdb's table is partial and in-frame only. The sample lists 700,000 or so clones; approximately 83% were seen once. The same data also went into a second study, on human thymus T cells.

Sample: thymocytes. These receptors originate from a girl in the first two years of life with a congenital heart defect.

The gene calls are TRBV30 and TRBJ1-6, with D tentatively TRBD1 (6 bases). The germline V and J ends were trimmed by 4 bases and 7 bases, with 14 bases remaining between them. The CDR3 has 14 amino acids. Per the germline V gene, CDR1 is GTSNPN and CDR2 is SVGIG (reference sequence). The CDR3 loop is CAWNLGGPNSPLHF. The CDR3, as DNA: TGTGCCTGGAACCTCGGGGGGCCCAATTCACCCCTCCACTTT. The entire variable domain, with the rest obtained from reference TRBV30 and TRBJ1-6, is as follows: SQTIHQWPATLVQPVGSPLSLECTVEGTSNPNLYWYRQAAGRGLQLLFYSVGIGQISSEVPQNLSASRPQDRQFILSSKKLLLSDSGFYLCAWNLGGPNSPLHFGNGTRLTVT.

This chain joins TRBV5-1 and TRBJ2-3; D is perhaps TRBD1 (6 bases). The germline gives CDR1 SGHRS, CDR2 YFSETQ. The germline V and J ends were trimmed by 2 bases and 4 bases, with 17 bases remaining between them. The CDR3 covers 16 residues. The CDR3 reads CASSFPGVVHADTQYF. CDR3 sequence (DNA): TGCGCCAGCAGCTTCCCAGGGGTGGTCCATGCAGATACGCAGTATTTT.

The J gene is TRBJ1-4, the V gene TRBV5-1; perhaps TRBD1 as D (6 bases). In germline, CDR1 is SGHRS, CDR2 YFSETQ. V was cut by 7 bases and J by 8 bases, with 21 bases left in between. CDR3 length: 15 residues. CDR3 protein: CASSRGGQSTEKLFF. CDR3 DNA sequence: TGCGCCAGCTCCCGCGGGGGACAATCGACCGAAAAACTGTTTTTT. Full variable domain (outside the CDR3, taken from reference TRBV5-1 and TRBJ1-4): KAGVTQTPRYLIKTRGQQVTLSCSPISGHRSVSWYQQTPGQGLQFLFEYFSETQRNKGNFPGRFSGRQFSNSRSEMNVSTLELGDSALYLCASSRGGQSTEKLFFGSGTQLSVL.

This chain uses TRBV6-4 with TRBJ2-7; TRBD1 aligns across 12 bases. V shed 5 bases, J shed 4 bases, and the junction held 3 bases outside the gene matches. The CDR3 totals 14 residues. Germline CDR1 and CDR2: MRHNA and SNTAGT. As DNA, the CDR3 is TGTGCCAGCAGTCCGGGACAGGGGGCTTACGAGCAGTACTTC. Translation gives CASSPGQGAYEQYF.

J is TRBJ2-7 and V is TRBV15, with TRBD1 matching 9 bases. This CDR3 contains 16 residues. V lost 5 bases, J lost 3 bases, and 11 bases stayed unmatched. CDR1 is LNHNV, CDR2 YYDKDF, per germline (reference sequence). CDR3 bases: TGTGCCACCAGCGCCGGGGGGACAGGGAATTTCTACGAGCAGTACTTC. It is translated as CATSAGGTGNFYEQYF.

The chain uses TRBV6-1 and TRBJ2-3; TRBD2 matches at 7 bases. The CDR3 contains 16 residues. Germline CDR1 MNHNS, CDR2 SASEGT. J was trimmed by 0 bases and V by 4 bases; bases with no gene match: 7. The CDR3 region is CASSGPSGVSTDTQYF. The CDR3 coding sequence is TGTGCCAGCAGTGGCCCCAGCGGGGTGAGCACAGATACGCAGTATTTT.

The chain has TRBV29-1 and TRBJ1-1; 8 bases match TRBD1. The length of the CDR3 is 19 residues. With 2 bases clipped from V and 6 bases from J, the junction kept 23 bases outside the gene matches. CDR1 is SQVTM and CDR2 is ANQGSEA in the germline V gene. CDR3 DNA: TGCAGCGTTGAACCCCATGGAGGCAGGGGGCGAGTTAATTCAGCTGAAGCTTTCTTT. This sequence encodes CSVEPHGGRGRVNSAEAFF. The full variable domain, completed using reference TRBV29-1 and TRBJ1-1, is SAVISQKPSRDICQRGTSLTIQCQVDSQVTMMFWYRQQPGQSLTLIATANQGSEATYESGFVIDKFPISRPNLTFSTLTVSNMSPEDSSIYLCSVEPHGGRGRVNSAEAFFGQGTRLTVV.

This clone was found once. The V call is TRBV23-1, the J call TRBJ1-4; 7 bases line up with TRBD1. Being an ORF, TRBV23-1 has a function that is uncertain. Unmatched junction bases numbered 8, after V lost 0 bases and J lost 7 bases. CDR3 length: 16 amino acids. The chain's CDR3 is CASSQSFNRGSEKLFF. CDR3 in DNA: TGCGCCAGCAGTCAATCTTTTAACAGGGGAAGTGAAAAACTGTTTTTT.

The V and J genes are TRBV18 and TRBJ1-1; D is uncertain. The CDR3 consists of 18 residues. The V and J ends lost 4 bases and 0 bases respectively, with 21 bases between them. Germline CDR1 and CDR2: KGHSH and LQKENI. This CDR3 reads CASSLTTIVGIMNTEAFF. CDR3 bases: TGTGCCAGCTCACTCACCACTATTGTAGGTATAATGAACACTGAAGCTTTCTTT.

The rearrangement links TRBV9 to TRBJ1-2; the D is unclear. From germline, CDR1 is SGDLS and CDR2 YYNGEE. V was pared by 0 bases and J by 3 bases, with 21 bases between. The CDR3 is made up of 18 amino acids. The CDR3: CASSVDDSTRGAYYGYTF. DNA for the CDR3: TGTGCCAGCAGCGTAGACGACTCGACTAGAGGCGCCTACTATGGCTACACCTTC.

This chain uses TRBV18 with TRBJ2-6; 8 nucleotides match TRBD1. The CDR3 length is 20 residues. Unmatched junction bases numbered 10, after V lost 0 bases and J lost 0 bases. Germline loops: CDR1 KGHSH, CDR2 LQKENI. CDR3 nucleotides: TGTGCCAGCTCACCACCGATACCAACAGGGGGGAACTCTGGGGCCAACGTCCTGACTTTC. This codes for CASSPPIPTGGNSGANVLTF.

The V gene is TRBV7-9, the J gene TRBJ1-2; D is undetermined. CDR1 is SEHNR, CDR2 FQNEAQ, per germline (reference sequence). Deletions cut 7 bases from V and 2 bases from J, with 17 bases between. CDR3 length equals 15 residues. CDR3 sequence (DNA): TGTGCCAGCAACCAAGAGATCATTATGAACTATGGCTACACCTTC. This translates into CASNQEIIMNYGYTF.

The chain employs TRBV4-3 and TRBJ2-2; 7 bases are shared with TRBD1. The CDR3 extends over 18 amino acids. Germline CDR1 LGHNA, CDR2 YSLEER. With 3 bases clipped from V and 6 bases from J, the junction kept 16 bases outside the gene matches. The CDR3 sequence: CASSQSLQGSRNPGELFF. In nucleotides, the CDR3 is TGCGCCAGCAGCCAGTCTCTACAGGGGAGTAGGAATCCCGGGGAGCTGTTTTTT.

This clone was observed a handful of times. The rearrangement joins TRBV5-8 to TRBJ1-1; 9 bases agree with TRBD1. From germline, CDR1 is SGHTS and CDR2 YDEGEE. The CDR3 sequence is 14 residues long. J lost 4 bases, V lost 3 bases, and 4 bases had no gene match. In DNA, the CDR3 is TGTGCCAGCAGCTGTCAACAGGGGGCCACTGAAGCTTTCTTT. Amino acids: CASSCQQGATEAFF.

The chain is built from TRBV7-6 and TRBJ1-1; D call uncertain. Germline loops: CDR1 SGHVS, CDR2 FNYEAQ. V was shortened by 5 bases and J by 11 bases, with 18 bases between the two germline ends. The CDR3 consists of 13 residues. CDR3 sequence reads: CASSRHVPSSAFF. For the CDR3, the DNA is TGTGCCAGCAGCCGACATGTCCCGAGTTCGGCTTTCTTT.

The CDR3 region is CASSTGDYSRGGMDEKLFF. CDR3 sequence (DNA): TGTGCCAGCAGTACAGGGGATTATTCAAGAGGGGGAATGGATGAAAAACTGTTTTTT. The chain links TRBV27 to TRBJ1-4, with 7 bases lining up with TRBD1. The CDR3 runs to 19 residues. The V gene end was trimmed by 5 bases and the J gene end by 6 bases; junction bases not matched to a gene: 21. Germline values: CDR1 MNHEY, CDR2 SMNVEV (reference sequence). The whole variable domain, remainder taken from reference TRBV27 and TRBJ1-4, is EAQVTQNPRYLITVTGKKLTVTCSQNMNHEYMSWYRQDPGLGLRQIYYSMNVEVTDKGDVPEGYKVSRKEKRNFPLILESPSPNQTSLYFCASSTGDYSRGGMDEKLFFGSGTQLSVL.

This clone was observed a few times. The chain joins TRBV2 to TRBJ2-1, with 10 nucleotides matching TRBD2. CDR1 and CDR2 from the germline V gene are SNHLY and FYNNEI. V lost 6 bases, J lost 2 bases, and 16 bases stayed unmatched. The CDR3 extends over 19 amino acids. CDR3 nucleotide sequence: TGTGCCAGCAGGGAGTTTGGGACTAGCGTATCCCGTACCTACAATGAGCAGTTCTTC. Residues: CASREFGTSVSRTYNEQFF.